This T cell receptor (beta chain) stems from a study of blood T cell repertoires in COVID-19. Study-wide background: COVID-19 samples, acute and convalescent, were from the United States, Italy and Spain. PBMCs, B-cell-depleted T cells, or T cells provided the cDNA or gDNA that made up the material.

While infection was still active, Seattle patients were enrolled and then followed longitudinally. Germline CDR1 and CDR2: LGHNA and YSLEER. This CDR3 is built from 17 residues. With 0 bases clipped from V and 0 bases from J, the junction kept 8 bases outside the gene matches. Within the sample, this clone is large. Under the authors' procedure: Nucleated cell number was recorded as an estimate derived from reference gene primer amplification. Produced via immunoSEQ multiplex PCR; TCRdb's table is partial and in-frame only. For V, J and clone size, that table is used; D and trimming come from the DNA. Found here are about 56,000 clones, 85% to 90% of them singletons; the top ten hold 43%.

This receptor was identified in a woman aged 60-75 years with COVID-19, enrolled during active disease. Sequencing used peripheral blood. The chain is built from TRBV4-3 and TRBJ2-7; TRBD2 matches 7 bases. The CDR3: CASSQDRGGTISYEQYF. CDR3 bases: TGCGCCAGCAGCCAAGATCGCGGGGGAACGATCTCCTACGAGCAGTACTTC.